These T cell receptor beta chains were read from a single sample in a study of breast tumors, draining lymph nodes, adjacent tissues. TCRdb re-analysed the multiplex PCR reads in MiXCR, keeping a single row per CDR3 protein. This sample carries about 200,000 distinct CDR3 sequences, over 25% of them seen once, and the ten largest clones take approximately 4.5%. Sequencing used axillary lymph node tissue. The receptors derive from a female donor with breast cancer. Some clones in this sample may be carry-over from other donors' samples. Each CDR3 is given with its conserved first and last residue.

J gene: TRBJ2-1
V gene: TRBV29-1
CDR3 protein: CSVVYYLGGVGYNEQFF

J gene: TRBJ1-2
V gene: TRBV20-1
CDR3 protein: CSAQDRANYGYTF

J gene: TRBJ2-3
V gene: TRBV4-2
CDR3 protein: CASSQGGYTQYF

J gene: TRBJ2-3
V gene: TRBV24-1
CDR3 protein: CATSRGGLAGVDPTDTQYF

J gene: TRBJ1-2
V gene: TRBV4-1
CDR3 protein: CASSQDYSSRGIRGYTF

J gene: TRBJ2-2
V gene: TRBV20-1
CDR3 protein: CSAGREFGAGELFF

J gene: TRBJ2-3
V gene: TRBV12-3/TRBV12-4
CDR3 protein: CASSITLLPTDTQYF

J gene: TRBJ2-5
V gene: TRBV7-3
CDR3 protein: CASSPRGGAGQETQYF

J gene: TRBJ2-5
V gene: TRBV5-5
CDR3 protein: CASSLDTGPRETQYF

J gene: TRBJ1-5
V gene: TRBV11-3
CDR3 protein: CASSPRGPQSGGEPQHF

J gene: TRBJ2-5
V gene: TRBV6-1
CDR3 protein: CASSDWGGGETQYF

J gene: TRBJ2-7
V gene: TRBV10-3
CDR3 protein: CAIRDPTLREQYF

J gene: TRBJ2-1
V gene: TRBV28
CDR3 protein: CASSPLGYVGEQFF

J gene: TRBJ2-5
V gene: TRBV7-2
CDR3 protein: CASSPPPRLARQDTQYF

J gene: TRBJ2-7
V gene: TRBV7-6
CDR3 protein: CASHSRGYEQYF

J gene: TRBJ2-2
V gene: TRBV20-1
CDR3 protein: CSAEDRNSYTGELFF

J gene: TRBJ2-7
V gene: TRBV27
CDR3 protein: CASSSRSLTRTSRVYEQYF

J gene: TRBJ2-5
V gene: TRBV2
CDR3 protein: CASSPGTSEQETQYF

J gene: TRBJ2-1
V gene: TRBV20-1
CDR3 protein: CSARVGASGTSGNEQFF

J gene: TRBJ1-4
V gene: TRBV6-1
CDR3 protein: CASKVRVGDEKLFF

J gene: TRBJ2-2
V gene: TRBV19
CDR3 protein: CASSIALLPGQGSGELFF

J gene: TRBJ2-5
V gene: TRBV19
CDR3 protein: CASSFRDRVGTQYF

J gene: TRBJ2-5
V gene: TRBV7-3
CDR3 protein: CASSETPIRRLAGPQETQYF

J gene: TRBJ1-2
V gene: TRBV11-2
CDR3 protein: CASSLAGASGMNTF

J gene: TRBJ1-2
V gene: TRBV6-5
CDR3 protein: CASSQAGVYGYTF

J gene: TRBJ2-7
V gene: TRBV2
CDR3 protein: CASSWPRGGATYEQCF

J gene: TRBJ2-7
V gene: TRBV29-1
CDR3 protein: CRLQAGGTYEQYF

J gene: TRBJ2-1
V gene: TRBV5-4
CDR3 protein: CASSPPAGHEQFF

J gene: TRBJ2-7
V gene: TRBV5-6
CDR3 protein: CASSSNSNQQYF

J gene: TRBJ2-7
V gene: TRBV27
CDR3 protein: CASSFTSGSTYGQYF

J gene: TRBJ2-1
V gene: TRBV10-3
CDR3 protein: CAISTGTSYNEQFF

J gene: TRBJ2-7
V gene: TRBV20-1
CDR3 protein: CSARGRGQPSYEQYF

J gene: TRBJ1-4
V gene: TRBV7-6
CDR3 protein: CASSRLQGRLGEKLFF

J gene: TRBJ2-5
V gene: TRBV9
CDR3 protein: CASSEGTLSAETQYF

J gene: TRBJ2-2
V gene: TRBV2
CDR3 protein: CASRLGSSPLTGELFF

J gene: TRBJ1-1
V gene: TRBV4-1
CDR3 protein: CASSQDWTNTEAFF

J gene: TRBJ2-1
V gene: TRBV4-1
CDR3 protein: CASSPRLLAGRNEQFF

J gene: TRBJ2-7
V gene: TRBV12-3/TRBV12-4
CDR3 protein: CATKGQVRNEQYF

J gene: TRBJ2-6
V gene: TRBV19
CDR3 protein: CASSIDLGQGANVLTF

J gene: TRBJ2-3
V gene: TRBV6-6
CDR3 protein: CASSYGLAGGPDTQYF

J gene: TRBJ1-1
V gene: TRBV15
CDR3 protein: CATRDSLPIMNTEAFF

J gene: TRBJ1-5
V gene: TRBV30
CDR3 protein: CAWMYGGNQPQHF

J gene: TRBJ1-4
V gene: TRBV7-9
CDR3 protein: CASSLGTVATNEKLFF

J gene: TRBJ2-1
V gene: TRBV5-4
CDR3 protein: CASSYRVFSYNEQFF

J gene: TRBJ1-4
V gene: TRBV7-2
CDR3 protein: CASSLESEKLFF

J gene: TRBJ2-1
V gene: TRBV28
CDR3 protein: CATWGGGESYNEQFF

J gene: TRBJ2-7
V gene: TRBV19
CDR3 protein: CASSSLRNSYEQYF

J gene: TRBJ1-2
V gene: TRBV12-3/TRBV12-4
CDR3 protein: CASSSQTGANYGYTF

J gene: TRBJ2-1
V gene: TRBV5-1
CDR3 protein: CASSPEGLINNEQFF